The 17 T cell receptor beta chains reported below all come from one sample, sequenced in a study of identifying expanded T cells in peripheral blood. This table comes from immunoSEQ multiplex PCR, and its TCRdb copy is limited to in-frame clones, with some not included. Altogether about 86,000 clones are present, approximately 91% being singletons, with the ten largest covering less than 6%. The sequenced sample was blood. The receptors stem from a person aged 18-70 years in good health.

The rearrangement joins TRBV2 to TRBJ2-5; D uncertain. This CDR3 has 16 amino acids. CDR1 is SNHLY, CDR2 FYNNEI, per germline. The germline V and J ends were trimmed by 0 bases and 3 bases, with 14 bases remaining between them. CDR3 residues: CASSEARHTKKETQYF. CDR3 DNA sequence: TGTGCCAGCAGTGAAGCGCGGCATACAAAAAAAGAGACCCAGTACTTC.

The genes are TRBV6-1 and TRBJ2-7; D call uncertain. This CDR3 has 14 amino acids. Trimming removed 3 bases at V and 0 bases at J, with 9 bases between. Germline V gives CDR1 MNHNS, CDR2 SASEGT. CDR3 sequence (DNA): TGTGCCAGCAGTGACACATGGAGCTCCTACGAGCAGTACTTC. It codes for CASSDTWSSYEQYF.

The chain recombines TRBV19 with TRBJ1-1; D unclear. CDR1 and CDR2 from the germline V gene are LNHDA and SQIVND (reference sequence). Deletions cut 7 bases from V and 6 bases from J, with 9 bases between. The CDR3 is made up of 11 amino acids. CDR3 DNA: TGTGCCAGTAAAGGCGGACCTGAAGCTTTCTTT. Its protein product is CASKGGPEAFF.

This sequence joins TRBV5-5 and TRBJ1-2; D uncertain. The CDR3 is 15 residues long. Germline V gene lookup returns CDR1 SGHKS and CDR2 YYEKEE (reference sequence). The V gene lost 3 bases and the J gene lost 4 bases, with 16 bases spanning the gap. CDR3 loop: CASSSSVGDAYGYTF. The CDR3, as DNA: TGTGCCAGCAGCTCCTCCGTCGGGGATGCCTATGGCTACACCTTC.

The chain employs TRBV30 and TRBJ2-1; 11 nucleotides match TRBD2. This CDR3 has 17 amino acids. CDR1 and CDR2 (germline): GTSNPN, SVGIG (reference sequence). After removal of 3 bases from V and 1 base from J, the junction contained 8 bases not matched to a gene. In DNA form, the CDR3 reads TGTGCCTGGAGCCAGGGACTAGCGGTGGAATCCTACAATGAGCAGTTCTTC. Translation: CAWSQGLAVESYNEQFF.

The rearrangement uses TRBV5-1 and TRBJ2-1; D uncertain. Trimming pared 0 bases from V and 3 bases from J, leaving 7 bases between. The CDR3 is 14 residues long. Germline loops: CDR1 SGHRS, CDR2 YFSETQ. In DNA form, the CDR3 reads TGCGCCAGCAGCTTGGCCCCTTACTACAATGAGCAGTTCTTC. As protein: CASSLAPYYNEQFF.

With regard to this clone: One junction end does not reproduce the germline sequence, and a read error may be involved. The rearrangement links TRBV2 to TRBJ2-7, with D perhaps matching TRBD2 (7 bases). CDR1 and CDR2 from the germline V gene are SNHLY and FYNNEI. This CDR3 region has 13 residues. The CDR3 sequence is CASSGGARLEQYF. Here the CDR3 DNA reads TGTGCAAGCAGTGGGGGGGCGCGGCTCGAGCAGTACTTC.

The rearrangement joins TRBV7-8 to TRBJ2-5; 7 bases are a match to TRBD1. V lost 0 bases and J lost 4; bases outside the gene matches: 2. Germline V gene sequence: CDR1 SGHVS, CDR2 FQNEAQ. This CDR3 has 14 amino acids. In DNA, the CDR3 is TGTGCCAGCAGCTTAGCCACAGGGGCAGAGACCCAGTACTTC. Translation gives CASSLATGAETQYF.

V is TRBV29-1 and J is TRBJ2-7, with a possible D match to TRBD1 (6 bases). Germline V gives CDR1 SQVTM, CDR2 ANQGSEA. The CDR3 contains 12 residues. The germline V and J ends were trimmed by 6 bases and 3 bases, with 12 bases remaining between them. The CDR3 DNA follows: TGCAGCGTCCGAGGGGGTTACTACGAGCAGTACTTC. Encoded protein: CSVRGGYYEQYF.

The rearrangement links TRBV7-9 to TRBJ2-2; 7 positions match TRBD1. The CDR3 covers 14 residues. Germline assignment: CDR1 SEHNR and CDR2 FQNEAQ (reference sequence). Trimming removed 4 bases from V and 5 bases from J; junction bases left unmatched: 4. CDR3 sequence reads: CASSYRGETGELFF. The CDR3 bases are TGTGCCAGCAGCTACAGGGGAGAGACCGGGGAGCTGTTTTTT.

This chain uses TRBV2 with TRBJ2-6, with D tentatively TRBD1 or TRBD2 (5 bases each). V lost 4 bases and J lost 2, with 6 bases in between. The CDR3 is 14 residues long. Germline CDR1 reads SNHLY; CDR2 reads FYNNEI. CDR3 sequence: CASSGGAGANVLTF. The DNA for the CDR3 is TGTGCCAGCAGTGGAGGGGCTGGGGCCAACGTCCTGACTTTC.

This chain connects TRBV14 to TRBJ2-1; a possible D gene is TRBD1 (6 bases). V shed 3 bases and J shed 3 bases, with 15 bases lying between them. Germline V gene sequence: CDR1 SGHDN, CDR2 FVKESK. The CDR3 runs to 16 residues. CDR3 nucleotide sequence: TGTGCCAGCAGCCACTTGCAGGGGATAGGCTACAATGAGCAGTTCTTC. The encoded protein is CASSHLQGIGYNEQFF.

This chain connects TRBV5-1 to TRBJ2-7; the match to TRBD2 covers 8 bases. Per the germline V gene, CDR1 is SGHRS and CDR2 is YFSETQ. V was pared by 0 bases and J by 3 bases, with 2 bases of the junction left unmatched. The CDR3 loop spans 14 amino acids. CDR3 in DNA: TGCGCCAGCAGCTTGGAAAGCGGGGGCTACGAGCAGTACTTC. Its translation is CASSLESGGYEQYF. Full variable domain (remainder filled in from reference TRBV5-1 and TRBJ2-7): KAGVTQTPRYLIKTRGQQVTLSCSPISGHRSVSWYQQTPGQGLQFLFEYFSETQRNKGNFPGRFSGRQFSNSRSEMNVSTLELGDSALYLCASSLESGGYEQYFGPGTRLTVT.

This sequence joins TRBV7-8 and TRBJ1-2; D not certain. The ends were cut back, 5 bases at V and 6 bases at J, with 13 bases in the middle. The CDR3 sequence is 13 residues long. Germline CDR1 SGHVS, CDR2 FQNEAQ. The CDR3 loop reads CASSAPGLDGYTF. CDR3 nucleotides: TGTGCCAGCAGCGCTCCGGGCCTTGATGGCTACACCTTC. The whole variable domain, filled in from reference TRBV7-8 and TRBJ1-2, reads GAGVSQSPRYKVAKRGQDVALRCDPISGHVSLFWYQQALGQGPEFLTYFQNEAQLDKSGLPSDRFFAERPEGSVSTLKIQRTQQEDSAVYLCASSAPGLDGYTFGSGTRLTVV.

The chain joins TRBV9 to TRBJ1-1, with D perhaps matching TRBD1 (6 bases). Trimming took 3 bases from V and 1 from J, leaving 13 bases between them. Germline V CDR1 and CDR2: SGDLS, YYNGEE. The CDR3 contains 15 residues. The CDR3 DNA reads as TGTGCCAGCAGCGCTAGCGGGACACAGAACACTGAAGCTTTCTTT. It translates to CASSASGTQNTEAFF.

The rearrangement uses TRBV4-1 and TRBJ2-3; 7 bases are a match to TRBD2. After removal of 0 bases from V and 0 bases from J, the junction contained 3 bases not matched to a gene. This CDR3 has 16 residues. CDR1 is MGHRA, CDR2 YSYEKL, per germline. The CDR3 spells CASSQELAPSTDTQYF. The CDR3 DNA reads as TGCGCCAGCAGCCAAGAACTAGCGCCAAGCACAGATACGCAGTATTTT.

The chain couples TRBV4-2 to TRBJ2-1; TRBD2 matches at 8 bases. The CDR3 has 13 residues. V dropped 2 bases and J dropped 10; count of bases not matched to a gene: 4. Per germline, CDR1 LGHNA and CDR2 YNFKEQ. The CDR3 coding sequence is TGTGCCAGCAGCCAACTGACTAGCGAAGAGCAGTTCTTC. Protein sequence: CASSQLTSEEQFF.